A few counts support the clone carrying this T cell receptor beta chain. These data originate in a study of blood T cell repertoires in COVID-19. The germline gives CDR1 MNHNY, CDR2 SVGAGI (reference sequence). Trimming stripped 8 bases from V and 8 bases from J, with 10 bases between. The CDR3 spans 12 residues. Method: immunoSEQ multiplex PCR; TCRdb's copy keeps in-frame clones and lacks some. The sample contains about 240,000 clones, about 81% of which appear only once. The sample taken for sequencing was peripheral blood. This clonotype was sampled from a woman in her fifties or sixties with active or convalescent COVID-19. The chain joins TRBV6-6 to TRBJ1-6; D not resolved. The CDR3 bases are TGTGCCAGCTCTATCCGGGATTCACCCCTCCACTTT. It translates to CASSIRDSPLHF.